This T cell receptor beta chain was sequenced during a study of blood T cells in healthy people across ages. PCR was performed a second time for roughly 7 to 12 cycles using a sample-barcoded 5' primer and a J-beta primer mix. TCRdb analysed the 5' RACE reads with MiXCR anew, one entry per CDR3 protein. The profile covers 600,000 to 1,000,000 distinct CDR3 sequences, with approximately 25% appearing a single time and approximately 4% taken by the ten largest. This CDR3 contains 13 residues. Germline CDR1 is ENHRY and CDR2 is SYGVKD. A few counts support this clonotype. The same specimen was also included in a second study, on T cells of mothers and their children.

The chain joins TRBV10-3 to TRBJ2-5; 11 bases match TRBD1. TRBJ2-7 explains the end of the DNA better; the J call may be wrong. The sample consisted of blood. The sequence came from a boy aged 10-17 years in good health. The CDR3: CAVRTGGVYEQYF. In DNA, the CDR3 is TGTGCCGTGAGGACAGGGGGCGTCTACGAGCAGTACTTC.